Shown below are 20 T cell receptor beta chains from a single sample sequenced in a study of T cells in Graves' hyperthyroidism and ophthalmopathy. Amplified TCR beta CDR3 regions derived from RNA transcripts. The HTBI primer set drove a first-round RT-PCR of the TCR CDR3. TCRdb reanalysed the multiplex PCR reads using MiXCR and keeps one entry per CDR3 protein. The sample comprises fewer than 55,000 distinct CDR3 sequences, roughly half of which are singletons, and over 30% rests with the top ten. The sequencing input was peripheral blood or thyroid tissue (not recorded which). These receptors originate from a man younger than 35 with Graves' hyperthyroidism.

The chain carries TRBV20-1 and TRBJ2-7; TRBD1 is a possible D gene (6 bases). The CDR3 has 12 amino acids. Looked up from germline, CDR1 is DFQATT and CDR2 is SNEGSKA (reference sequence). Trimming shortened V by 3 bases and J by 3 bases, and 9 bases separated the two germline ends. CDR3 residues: CSARGAVYEQYF. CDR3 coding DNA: TGCAGTGCTAGGGGGGCGGTCTACGAGCAGTACTTC.

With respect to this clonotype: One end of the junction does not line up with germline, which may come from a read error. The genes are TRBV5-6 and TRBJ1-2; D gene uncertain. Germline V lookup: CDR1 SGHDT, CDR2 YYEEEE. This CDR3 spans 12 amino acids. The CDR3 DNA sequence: TGTGCCAGCAGCTGCCGATTGGGTGGCTGCACCTTC. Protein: CASSCRLGGCTF.

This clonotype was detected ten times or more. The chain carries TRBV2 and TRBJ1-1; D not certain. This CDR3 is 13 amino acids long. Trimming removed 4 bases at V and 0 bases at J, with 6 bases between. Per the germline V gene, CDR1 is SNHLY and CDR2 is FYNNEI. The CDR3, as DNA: TGTGCCAGCAGTGTTCATCTGAACACTGAAGCTTTCTTT. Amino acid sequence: CASSVHLNTEAFF.

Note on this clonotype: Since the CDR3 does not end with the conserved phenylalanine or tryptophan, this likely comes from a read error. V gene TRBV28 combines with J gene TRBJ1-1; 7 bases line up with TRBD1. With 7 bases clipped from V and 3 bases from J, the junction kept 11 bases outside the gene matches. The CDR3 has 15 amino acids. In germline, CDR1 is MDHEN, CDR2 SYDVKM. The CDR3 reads CASTSPKDRYTEAFL. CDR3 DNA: TGTGCCAGCACCTCACCCAAGGACAGGTACACTGAAGCTTTCCTT.

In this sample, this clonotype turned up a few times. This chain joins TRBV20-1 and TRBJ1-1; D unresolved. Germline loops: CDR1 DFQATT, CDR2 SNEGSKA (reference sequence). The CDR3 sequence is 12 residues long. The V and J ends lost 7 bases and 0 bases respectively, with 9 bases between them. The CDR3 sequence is CSEDGMNTEAFF. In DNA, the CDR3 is TGCAGTGAGGACGGCATGAACACTGAAGCTTTCTTT.

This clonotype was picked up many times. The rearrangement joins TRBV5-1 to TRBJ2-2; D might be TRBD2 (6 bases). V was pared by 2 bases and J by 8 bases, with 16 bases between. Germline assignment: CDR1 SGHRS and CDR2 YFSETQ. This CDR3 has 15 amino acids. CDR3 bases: TGCGCCAGCAGCTTCGGGGGAGCCGGTGTAGGGGAGCTGTTTTTT. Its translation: CASSFGGAGVGELFF.

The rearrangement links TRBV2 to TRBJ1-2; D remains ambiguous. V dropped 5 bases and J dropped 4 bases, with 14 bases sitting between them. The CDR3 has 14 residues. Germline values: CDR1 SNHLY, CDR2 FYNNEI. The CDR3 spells CASSSDMSGYGYTF. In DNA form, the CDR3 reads TGTGCCAGCAGTTCCGACATGAGCGGCTATGGCTACACCTTC. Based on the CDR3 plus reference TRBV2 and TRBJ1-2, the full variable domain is EPEVTQTPSHQVTQMGQEVILRCVPISNHLYFYWYRQILGQKVEFLVSFYNNEISEKSEIFDDQFSVERPDGSNFTLKIRSTKLEDSAMYFCASSSDMSGYGYTFGSGTRLTVV.

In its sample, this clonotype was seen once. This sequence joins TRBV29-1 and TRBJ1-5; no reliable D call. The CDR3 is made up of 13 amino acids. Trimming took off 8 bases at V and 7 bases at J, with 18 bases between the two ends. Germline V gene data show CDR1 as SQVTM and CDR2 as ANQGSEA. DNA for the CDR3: TGCAGCAGCCCCGGGGAGGGTGTACAGCCCCAGCATTTT. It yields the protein CSSPGEGVQPQHF.

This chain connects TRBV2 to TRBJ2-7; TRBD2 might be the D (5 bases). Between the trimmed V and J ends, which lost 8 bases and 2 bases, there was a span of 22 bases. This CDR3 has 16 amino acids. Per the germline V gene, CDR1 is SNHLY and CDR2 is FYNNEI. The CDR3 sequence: CASGFHLALLTYEQYF. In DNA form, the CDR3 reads TGTGCCAGCGGTTTTCACCTAGCTCTTTTAACCTACGAGCAGTACTTC.

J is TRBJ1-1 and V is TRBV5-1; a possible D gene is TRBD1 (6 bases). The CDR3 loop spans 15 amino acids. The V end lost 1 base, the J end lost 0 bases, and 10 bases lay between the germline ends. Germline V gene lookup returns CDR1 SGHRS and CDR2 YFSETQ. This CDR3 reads CASSLQGNLNTEAFF. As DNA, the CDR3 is TGCGCCAGCAGCTTGCAGGGGAACTTGAACACTGAAGCTTTCTTT.

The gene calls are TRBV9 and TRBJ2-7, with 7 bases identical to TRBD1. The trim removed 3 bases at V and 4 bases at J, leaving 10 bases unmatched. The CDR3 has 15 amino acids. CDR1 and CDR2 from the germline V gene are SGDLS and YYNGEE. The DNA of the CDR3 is TGTGCCAGCAGCGCAGGGACAGCCAGGGCGTACGAGCAGTACTTC. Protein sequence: CASSAGTARAYEQYF.

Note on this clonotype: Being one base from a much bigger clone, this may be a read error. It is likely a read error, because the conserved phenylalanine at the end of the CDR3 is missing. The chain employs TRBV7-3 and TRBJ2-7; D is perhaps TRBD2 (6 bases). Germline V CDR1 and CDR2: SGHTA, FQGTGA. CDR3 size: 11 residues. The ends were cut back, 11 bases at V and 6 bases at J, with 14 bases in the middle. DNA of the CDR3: TGTGCCTGGAACCGGGGAGGCGAGCAGTACTAC. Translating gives CAWNRGGEQYY.

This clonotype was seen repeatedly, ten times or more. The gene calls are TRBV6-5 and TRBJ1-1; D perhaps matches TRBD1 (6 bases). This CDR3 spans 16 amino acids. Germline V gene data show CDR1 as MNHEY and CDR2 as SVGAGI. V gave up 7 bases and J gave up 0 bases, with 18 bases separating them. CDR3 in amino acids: CASTPRGAGMNTEAFF. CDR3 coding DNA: TGTGCCAGCACCCCGAGGGGGGCCGGGATGAACACTGAAGCTTTCTTT.

The CDR3 region is CAWSRGTGDFGYTF. CDR3 DNA sequence: TGTGCCTGGAGTCGCGGGACAGGGGACTTTGGCTACACCTTC. The chain uses TRBV30 and TRBJ1-2; 10 nucleotides line up with TRBD1. The junction had 7 bases not matched to a gene; V was cut back by 2 bases and J by 7 bases. The germline gives CDR1 GTSNPN, CDR2 SVGIG (reference sequence). The CDR3 sequence is 14 residues long.

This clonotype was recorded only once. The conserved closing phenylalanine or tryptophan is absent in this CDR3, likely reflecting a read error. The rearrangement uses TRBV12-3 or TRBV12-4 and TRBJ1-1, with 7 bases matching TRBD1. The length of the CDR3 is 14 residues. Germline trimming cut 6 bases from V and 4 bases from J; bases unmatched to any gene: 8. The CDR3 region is CASSRDREGTEAFS. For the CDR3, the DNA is TGTGCCAGCAGCCGAGACAGGGAAGGCACTGAAGCTTTCTCT.

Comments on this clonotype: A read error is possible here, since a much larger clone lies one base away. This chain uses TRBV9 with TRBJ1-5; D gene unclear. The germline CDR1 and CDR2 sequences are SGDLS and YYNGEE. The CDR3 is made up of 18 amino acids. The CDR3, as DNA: TGCGCCAGCAGCCAAGTGGTGCCTCGGTTCGGGGAAAATCAGCCCCAGCATTTT. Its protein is CASSQVVPRFGENQPQHF.

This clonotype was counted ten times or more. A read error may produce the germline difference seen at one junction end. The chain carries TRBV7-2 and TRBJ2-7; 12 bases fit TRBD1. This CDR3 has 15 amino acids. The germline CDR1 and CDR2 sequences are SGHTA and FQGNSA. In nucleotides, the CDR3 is TGTGCCAGCAGCTTAGGTGGGACAGGGGGCTACGAGCAGTGCTTC. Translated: CASSLGGTGGYEQCF.

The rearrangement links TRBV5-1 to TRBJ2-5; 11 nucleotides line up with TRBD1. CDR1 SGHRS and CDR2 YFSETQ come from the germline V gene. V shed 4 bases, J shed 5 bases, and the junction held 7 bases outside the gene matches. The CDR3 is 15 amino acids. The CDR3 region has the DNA TGCGCCAGCAGCCCTGGGACAGGGGGTGACGAGACCCAGTACTTC. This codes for CASSPGTGGDETQYF.

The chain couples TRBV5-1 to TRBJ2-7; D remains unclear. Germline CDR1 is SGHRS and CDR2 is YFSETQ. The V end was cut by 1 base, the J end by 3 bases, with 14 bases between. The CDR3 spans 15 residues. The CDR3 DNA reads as TGCGCCAGCAGCTTGTTAGGCAGAGCCTTCTACGAGCAGTACTTC. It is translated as CASSLLGRAFYEQYF.

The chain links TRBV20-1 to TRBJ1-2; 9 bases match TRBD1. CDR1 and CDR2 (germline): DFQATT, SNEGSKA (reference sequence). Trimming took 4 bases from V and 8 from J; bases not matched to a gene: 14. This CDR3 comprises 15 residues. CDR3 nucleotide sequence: TGCAGTGCTATCCGACCCGGGACAGGGTCTTGCGGCTACACCTTC. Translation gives CSAIRPGTGSCGYTF.